The entry below gives a single T cell receptor (beta chain) sequence along with its context. Its antigen remains unidentified. This record comes from a study of blood T cells in healthy people across ages. The authors ran a second PCR of roughly 7 to 11 cycles using a sample-barcoded 5' primer and a J-beta primer mix. Each CDR3 protein gets one entry after TCRdb re-called the 5' RACE reads with MiXCR. The sample consists of around 1.7 million distinct CDR3 sequences, 28% of them appearing once. The length of the CDR3 is 14 residues. Trimming pared 11 bases from V and 6 bases from J, leaving 22 bases between. The germline CDR1 and CDR2 sequences are SEHNR and FQNEAQ (reference sequence). Regarding the study as a whole: While age rose, TCR beta diversity per million T cells dropped in a roughly linear way.

This sequence originates from a woman aged 30 to 39 in good health. The rearrangement links TRBV7-9 to TRBJ1-2, with D maybe TRBD1 (5 bases). Sequencing was performed on blood. CDR3 residues: CAGQTSGRNDGYTF. For the CDR3, the DNA is TGTGCCGGACAAACTTCGGGGAGAAACGATGGCTACACCTTC. Variable domain in full (rest from reference TRBV7-9 and TRBJ1-2): DTGVSQNPRHKITKRGQNVTFRCDPISEHNRLYWYRQTLGQGPEFLTYFQNEAQLEKSRLLSDRFSAERPKGSFSTLEIQRTEQGDSAMYLCAGQTSGRNDGYTFGSGTRLTVV.